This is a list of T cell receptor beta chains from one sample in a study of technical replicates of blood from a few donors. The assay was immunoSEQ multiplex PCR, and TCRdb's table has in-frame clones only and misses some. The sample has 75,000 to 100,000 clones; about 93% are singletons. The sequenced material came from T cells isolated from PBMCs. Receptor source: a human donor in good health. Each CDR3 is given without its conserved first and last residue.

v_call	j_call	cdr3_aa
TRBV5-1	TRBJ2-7	ASSKDRGNPYEQY
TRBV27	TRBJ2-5	ASSLTSGRARETQY
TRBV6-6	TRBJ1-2	ASSYRERNYGYT
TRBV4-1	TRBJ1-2	ASSPPGQGGYGYT
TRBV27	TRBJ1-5	ASSRIYNQPQH
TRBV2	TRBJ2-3	ASSTLAGVSTDTQY
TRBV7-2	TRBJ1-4	ASSLNRITNEKLF
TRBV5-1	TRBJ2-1	ASSLLTGGMDEQF
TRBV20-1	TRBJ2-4	SALVQY
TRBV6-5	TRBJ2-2	ASCGGGLYAELF
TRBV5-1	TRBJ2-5	ASSWGDRGRPETQY
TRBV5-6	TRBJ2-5	ASSRKGVQETQY
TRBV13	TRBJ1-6	ASRLDLQDSPLH
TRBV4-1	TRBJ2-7	ASSQVSGGTPREQY
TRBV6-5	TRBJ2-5	ASSYIGEAAETQY
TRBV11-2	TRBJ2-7	ASSLFGRTYEQY
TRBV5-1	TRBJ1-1	ASYQDSNTEAF
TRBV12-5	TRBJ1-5	ASGPGTGMITNQPQH
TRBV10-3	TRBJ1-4	AISRDRGSEKLF
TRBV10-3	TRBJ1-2	AISSGGAWDGYT
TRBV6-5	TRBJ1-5	ASSARPSDQPQH
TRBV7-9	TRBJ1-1	ASSLGVPPGGTEAF
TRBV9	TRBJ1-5	ASSVGQDNQPQH
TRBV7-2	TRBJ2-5	ASSLQETQY
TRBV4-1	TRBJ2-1	ASSQPGTSGTRSSYNEQF
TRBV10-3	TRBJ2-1	AISEPTTLAGVYNEQF
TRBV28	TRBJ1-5	ASTIEGNQPQH
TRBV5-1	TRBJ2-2	ASSIGQVNTGELF
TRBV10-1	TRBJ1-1	ASSEQGGSEAF
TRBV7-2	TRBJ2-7	ASSGKTRAYEQY
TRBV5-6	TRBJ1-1	ASSKTGFFEAF
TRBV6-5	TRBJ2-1	ASSYSALAAQGQF
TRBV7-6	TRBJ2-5	ASSLVVEGGGGEETQY
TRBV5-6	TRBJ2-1	ASSPRLAGHEQF
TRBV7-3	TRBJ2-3	ASSRGQGAVDTQY
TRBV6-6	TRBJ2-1	ASSPQLGGRNNEQF
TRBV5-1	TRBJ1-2	ASSLGDSYGYT
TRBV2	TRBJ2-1	ASKTSGSNEQF
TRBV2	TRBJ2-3	ASSSLNTQY
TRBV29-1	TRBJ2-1	SVEGTSHFSYNEQF
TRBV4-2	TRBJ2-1	ASSQDEGLLAVGNEQF
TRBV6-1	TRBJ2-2	ASSDGTSSFTGELF
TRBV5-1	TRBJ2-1	ASSTLAGDGDEQF
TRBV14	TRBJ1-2	ASSPIQGPYGYT
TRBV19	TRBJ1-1	ATGWGGVGLRNTEAF
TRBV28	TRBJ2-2	ASSRGREEVGELF
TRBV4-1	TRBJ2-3	ASSQVGGTTDTQY